The entry below describes one TCR beta chain. Its target is not known. This sample is drawn from a study of response to subunit inactivated influenza vaccine. TCRdb re-called the RT-PCR reads with MiXCR, one entry per CDR3 protein. Counted here are 450,000 to 600,000 distinct CDR3 sequences, 16% occurring once; the ten biggest clones make up approximately 3%. General observations from the study: There was a suggestion from the authors that each seasonal influenza vaccination recruits few new T cells.

Here the sequenced sample was CD4+ T cells sorted from PBMCs, taken less than 30 months after vaccination. This TCR came from a man aged 50 to 69 who received an inactivated influenza vaccine.

The CDR3 DNA reads as TGTGCCAGCAGTTACTCGATCTGGGGAGGAGAGACCCAGTACTTC. As protein: CASSYSIWGGETQYF. The chain joins TRBV6-5 to TRBJ2-5; a possible D gene is TRBD2 (6 bases). Trimming took 0 bases from V and 4 from J, leaving 12 bases between them. Per the germline V gene, CDR1 is MNHEY and CDR2 is SVGAGI. The CDR3 spans 15 residues.